This T cell receptor (beta chain) appears in the sequencing data of a study of T cell responses to AZD1222 COVID-19 vaccine. Study findings and constraints: It was only a handful of AZD1222 recipients who were seropositive at baseline.

The repertoire was sequenced with immunoSEQ multiplex PCR; TCRdb's copy has only in-frame clones and lacks some. The data contain 110,000 or so clones, approximately 91% of them singletons. Worth noting for this clone: Its specificity is not known.

V dropped 5 bases and J dropped 3 bases, with 12 bases sitting between them. Germline loops: CDR1 SEHNR, CDR2 FQNEAQ (reference sequence). This CDR3 has 14 residues. The sequences come from peripheral blood, collected on day 0 of AZD1222 vaccination. The chain is built from TRBV7-9 and TRBJ2-3; unclear D gene. The clonotype was recovered from an adult in good health. The CDR3 is CASSPSPITDTQYF. CDR3 in DNA: TGTGCCAGCAGCCCTAGTCCGATTACAGATACGCAGTATTTT.